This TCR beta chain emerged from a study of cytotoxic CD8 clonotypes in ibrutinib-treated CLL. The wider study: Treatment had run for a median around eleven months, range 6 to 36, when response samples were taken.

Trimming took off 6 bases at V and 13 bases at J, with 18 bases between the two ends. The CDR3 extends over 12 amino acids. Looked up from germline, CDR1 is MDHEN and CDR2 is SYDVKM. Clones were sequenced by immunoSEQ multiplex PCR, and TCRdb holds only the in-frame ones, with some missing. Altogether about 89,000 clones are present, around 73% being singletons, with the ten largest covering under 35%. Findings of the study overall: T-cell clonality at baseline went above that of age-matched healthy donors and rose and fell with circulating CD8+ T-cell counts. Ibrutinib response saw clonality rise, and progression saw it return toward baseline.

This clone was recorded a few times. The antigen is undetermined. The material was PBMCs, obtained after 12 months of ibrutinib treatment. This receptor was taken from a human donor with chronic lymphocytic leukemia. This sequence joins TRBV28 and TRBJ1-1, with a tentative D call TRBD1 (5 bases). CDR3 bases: TGTGCCAGCAGCTCCGGTGGAGGGGCGGTTTTCTTT. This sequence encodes CASSSGGGAVFF.